This T cell receptor beta chain was retrieved from a study of early T cells in non-severe SARS-CoV-2 infection (dated by TCRdb to about 2021). Regarding the research as a whole: Because TCR sequencing was done on bulk RNA from unsorted whole blood, the alpha and beta chains could not be paired.

Points on this clonotype: Its binding antigen is unknown. The sample holds no much larger clone one base away, and base qualities are not on file.

The paper's findings and limits, for the study overall: VDJdb matching was skewed toward anti-spike CD8 responses and likely underestimated virus-specific expansions, missing private and CD4 specificities.

This was a case-control study nested in a cohort of healthcare workers in London, UK, who had nasopharyngeal swab PCR tests and blood samples taken every week. Healthcare workers were recruited between 23 and 31 March 2020, during the week of the UK lockdown, and were followed weekly for up to about 16 weeks. Spanning cysteine to phenylalanine, the CDR3 consists of 12 amino acids. The DNA shown is the 36-base CDR3, in frame from base 1. Sequences SEHNR (CDR1) and FQNEAQ (CDR2) are obtained from the germline V gene (reference sequence). The V end loses 1 base and the J end loses 6 bases, and a stretch of 5 bases separates them. Receptors were amplified or captured by 5' RACE. These reads were obtained on a NextSeq 500. Unique molecular identifiers were attached to individual cDNA molecules in the TCR library protocol so that sequencing error and PCR bias could be corrected. TCR alpha and beta chains were both sequenced, and the abundances of alpha and beta sequences in each sample were closely correlated with each other. On the study's bioinformatics: Decombinator V4 was used to annotate TCR sequences for V gene, J gene and CDR3. Expanded TCRs were defined as changing significantly between any two time points under a Poisson model with p below 0.0001. TCR abundances were normalised to the total number of TCRs sequenced per sample and expressed as counts per million. MAIT TCRs were defined by TRAV1-2 paired with TRAJ12, TRAJ20 or TRAJ33, and iNKT TCRs by TRAV10 paired with TRAJ18. VDJdb, accessed 1 November 2021, was searched for CMV, EBV and SARS-CoV-2 annotated TCRs, excluding TCRs annotated for multiple antigens. Using fastp trimming at Q25 and MiXCR clonotype assembly, TCRdb reanalyzed the public sequencing data and kept in-frame beta chains. Each entry is one CDR3 protein sequence, shown with its most common DNA and genes. These V and J calls originate from TCRdb's pipeline instead of the authors' own analysis. The sample yields over 75,000 distinct CDR3 sequences; under 15% were counted once. The ten largest clones represent 4.5% to 7% of the sample.

The receptor was derived from an adult who was a healthcare worker with PCR-confirmed SARS-CoV-2 infection or an uninfected control (not recorded which). The sequence is built from TRBV7-9 and TRBJ2-3; confidence is insufficient to name the D gene. The sample consisted of whole blood. CDR3 protein: CASSLEGDTQYF. The DNA is TGTGCCAGCAGCTTAGAGGGCGATACGCAGTATTTT.